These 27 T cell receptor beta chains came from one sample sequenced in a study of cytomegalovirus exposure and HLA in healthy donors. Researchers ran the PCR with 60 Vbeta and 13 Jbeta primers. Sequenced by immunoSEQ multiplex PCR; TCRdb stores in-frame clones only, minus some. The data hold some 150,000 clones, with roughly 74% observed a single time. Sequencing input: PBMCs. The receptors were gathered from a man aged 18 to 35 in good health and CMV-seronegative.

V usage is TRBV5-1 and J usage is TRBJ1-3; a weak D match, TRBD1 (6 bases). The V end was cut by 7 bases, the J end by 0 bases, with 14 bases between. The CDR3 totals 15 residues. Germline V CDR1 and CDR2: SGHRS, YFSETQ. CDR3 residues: CASSEQGLSGNTIYF. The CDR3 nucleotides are TGCGCCAGCTCCGAACAGGGCCTCTCTGGAAACACCATATATTTT.

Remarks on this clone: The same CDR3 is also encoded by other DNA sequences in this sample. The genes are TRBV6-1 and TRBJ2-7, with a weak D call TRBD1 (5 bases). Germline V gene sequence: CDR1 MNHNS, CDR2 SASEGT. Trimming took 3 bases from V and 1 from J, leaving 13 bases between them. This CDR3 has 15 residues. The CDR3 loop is CASSEGRAISYEQYV. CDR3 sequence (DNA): TGTGCCAGCAGTGAGGGCAGGGCGATATCCTACGAGCAGTACGTC.

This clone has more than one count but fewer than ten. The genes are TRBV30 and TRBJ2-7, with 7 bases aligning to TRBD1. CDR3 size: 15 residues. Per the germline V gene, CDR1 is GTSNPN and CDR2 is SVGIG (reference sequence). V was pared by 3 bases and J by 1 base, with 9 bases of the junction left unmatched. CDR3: CAWRTAGTASYEQYF. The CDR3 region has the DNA TGTGCCTGGAGGACGGCCGGGACAGCTTCCTACGAGCAGTACTTC. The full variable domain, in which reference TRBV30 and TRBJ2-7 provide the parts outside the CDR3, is SQTIHQWPATLVQPVGSPLSLECTVEGTSNPNLYWYRQAAGRGLQLLFYSVGIGQISSEVPQNLSASRPQDRQFILSSKKLLLSDSGFYLCAWRTAGTASYEQYFGPGTRLTVT.

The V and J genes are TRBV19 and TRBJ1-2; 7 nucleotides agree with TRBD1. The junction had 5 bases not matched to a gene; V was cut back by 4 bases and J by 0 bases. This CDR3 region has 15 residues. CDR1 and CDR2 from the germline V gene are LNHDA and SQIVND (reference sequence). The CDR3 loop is CASSRRDSANYGYTF. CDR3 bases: TGTGCCAGTAGTAGACGGGACAGCGCTAACTATGGCTACACCTTC.

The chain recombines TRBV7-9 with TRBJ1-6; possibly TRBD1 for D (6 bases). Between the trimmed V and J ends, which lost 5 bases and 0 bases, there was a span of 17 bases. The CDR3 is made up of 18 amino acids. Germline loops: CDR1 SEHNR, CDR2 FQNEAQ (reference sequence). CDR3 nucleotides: TGTGCCAGCAGCCAACGGGGCGGACAGAGCTCCTATAATTCACCCCTCCACTTT. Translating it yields CASSQRGGQSSYNSPLHF.

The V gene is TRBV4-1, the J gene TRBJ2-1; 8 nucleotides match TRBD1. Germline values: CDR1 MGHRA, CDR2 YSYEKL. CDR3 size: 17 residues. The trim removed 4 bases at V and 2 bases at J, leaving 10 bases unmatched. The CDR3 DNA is TGCGCCAGCAGCCGAGTCTCCCGGGACAGGCCCTACAATGAGCAGTTCTTC. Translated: CASSRVSRDRPYNEQFF.

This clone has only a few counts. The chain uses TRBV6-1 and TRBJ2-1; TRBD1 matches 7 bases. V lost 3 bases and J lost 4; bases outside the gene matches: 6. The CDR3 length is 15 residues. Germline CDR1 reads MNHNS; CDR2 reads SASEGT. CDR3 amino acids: CASSEGTEKYNEQFF. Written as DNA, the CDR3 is TGTGCCAGCAGTGAGGGGACAGAGAAATACAATGAGCAGTTCTTC.

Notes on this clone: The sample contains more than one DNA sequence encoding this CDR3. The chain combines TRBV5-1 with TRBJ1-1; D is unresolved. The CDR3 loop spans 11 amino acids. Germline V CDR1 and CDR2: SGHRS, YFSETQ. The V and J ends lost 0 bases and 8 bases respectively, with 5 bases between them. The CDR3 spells CASSLAGEAFF. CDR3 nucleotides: TGCGCCAGCAGCTTGGCCGGGGAAGCTTTCTTT.

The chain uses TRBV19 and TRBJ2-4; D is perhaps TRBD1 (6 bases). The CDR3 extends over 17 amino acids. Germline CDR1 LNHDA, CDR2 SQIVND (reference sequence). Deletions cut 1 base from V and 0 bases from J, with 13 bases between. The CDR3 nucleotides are TGTGCCAGTAGTATAGGGGGGCCATACCTAGCCAAAAACATTCAGTACTTC. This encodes CASSIGGPYLAKNIQYF.

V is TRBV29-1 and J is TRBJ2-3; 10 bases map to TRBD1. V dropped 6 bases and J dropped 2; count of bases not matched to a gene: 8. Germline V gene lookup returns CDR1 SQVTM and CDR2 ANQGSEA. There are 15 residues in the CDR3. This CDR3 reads CSVGGDRGNTDTQYF. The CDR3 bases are TGCAGCGTGGGTGGGGACAGGGGAAACACAGATACGCAGTATTTT.

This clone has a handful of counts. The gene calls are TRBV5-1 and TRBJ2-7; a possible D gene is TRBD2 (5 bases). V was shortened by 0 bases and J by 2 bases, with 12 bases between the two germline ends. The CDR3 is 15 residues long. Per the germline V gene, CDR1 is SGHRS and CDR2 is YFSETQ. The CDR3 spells CASSLDGLSTYEQYF. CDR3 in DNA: TGCGCCAGCAGCTTGGATGGACTCTCTACCTACGAGCAGTACTTC.

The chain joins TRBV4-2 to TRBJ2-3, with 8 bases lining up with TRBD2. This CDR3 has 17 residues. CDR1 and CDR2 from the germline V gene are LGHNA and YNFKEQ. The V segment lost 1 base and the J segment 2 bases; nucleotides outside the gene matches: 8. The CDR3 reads CASSQGPSGSSTDTQYF. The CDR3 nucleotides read TGTGCCAGCAGCCAAGGCCCTAGCGGGTCTTCCACAGATACGCAGTATTTT.

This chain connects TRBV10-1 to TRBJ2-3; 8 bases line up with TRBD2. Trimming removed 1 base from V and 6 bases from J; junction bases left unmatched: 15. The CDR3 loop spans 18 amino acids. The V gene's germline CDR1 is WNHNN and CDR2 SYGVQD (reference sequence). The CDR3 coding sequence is TGCGCCAGCAGTGAGTACCGGCTAGCGGGCGGTAGGAGGGATACGCAGTATTTT. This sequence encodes CASSEYRLAGGRRDTQYF.

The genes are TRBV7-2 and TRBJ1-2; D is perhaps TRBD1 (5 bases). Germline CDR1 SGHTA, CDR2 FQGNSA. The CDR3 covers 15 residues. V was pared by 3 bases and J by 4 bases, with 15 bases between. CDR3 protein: CASSFRDSVTYGYTF. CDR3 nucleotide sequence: TGTGCCAGCAGCTTCCGGGACTCGGTTACCTATGGCTACACCTTC.

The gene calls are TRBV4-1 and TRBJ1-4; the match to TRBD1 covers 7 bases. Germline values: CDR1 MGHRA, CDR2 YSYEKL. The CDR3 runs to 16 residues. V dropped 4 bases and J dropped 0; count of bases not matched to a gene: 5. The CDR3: CASSPGTAATNEKLFF. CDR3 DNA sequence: TGCGCCAGCAGCCCGGGGACAGCTGCAACTAATGAAAAACTGTTTTTT.

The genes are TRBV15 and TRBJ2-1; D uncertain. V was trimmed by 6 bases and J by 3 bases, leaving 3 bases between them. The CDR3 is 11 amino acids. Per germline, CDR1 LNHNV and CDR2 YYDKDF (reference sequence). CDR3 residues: CATSSYNEQFF. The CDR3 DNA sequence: TGTGCCACCAGTAGCTACAATGAGCAGTTCTTC.

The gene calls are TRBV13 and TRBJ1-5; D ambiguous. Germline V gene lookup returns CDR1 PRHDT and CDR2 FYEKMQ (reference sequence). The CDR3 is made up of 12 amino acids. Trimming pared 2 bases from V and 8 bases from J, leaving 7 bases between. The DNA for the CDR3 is TGTGCCAGCAGCTTATCCGCGGAGCCCCAGCATTTT. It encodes CASSLSAEPQHF.

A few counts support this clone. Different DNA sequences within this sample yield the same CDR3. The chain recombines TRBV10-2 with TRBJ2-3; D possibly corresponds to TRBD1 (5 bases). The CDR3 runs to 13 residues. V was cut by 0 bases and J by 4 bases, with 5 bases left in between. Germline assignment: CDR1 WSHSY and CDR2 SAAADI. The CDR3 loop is CASSESGPDTQYF. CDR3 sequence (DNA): TGCGCCAGCAGTGAGTCGGGGCCAGATACGCAGTATTTT.

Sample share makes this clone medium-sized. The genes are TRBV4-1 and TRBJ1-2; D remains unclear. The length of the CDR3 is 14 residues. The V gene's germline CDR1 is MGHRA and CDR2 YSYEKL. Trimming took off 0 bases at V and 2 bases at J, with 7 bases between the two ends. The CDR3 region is CASSQDAQNYGYTF. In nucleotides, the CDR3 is TGCGCCAGCAGCCAAGACGCACAGAACTATGGCTACACCTTC.

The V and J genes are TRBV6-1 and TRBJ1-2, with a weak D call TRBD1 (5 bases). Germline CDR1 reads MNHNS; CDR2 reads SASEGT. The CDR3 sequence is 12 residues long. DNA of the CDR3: TGTGGTGGCGGGGATCAGGGCTATGGCTACACCTTC. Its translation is CGGGDQGYGYTF.

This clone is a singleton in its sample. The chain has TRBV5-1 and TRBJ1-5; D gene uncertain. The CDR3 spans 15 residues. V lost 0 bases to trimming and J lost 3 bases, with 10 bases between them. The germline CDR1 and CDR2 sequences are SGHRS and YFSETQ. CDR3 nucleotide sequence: TGCGCCAGCAGCTTGGACGCGGGCTACAATCAGCCCCAGCATTTT. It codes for CASSLDAGYNQPQHF.

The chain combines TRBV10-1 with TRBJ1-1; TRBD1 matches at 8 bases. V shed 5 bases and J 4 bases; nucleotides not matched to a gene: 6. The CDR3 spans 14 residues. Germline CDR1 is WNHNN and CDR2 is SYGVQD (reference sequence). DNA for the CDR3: TGCGCCAGCAGTCCCAGGACAGGGAGCACTGAAGCTTTCTTT. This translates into CASSPRTGSTEAFF.

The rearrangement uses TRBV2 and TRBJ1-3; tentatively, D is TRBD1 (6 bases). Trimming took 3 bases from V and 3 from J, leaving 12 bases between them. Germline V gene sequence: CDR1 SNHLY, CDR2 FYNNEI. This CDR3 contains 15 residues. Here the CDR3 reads CASSEQGIGGNTIYF. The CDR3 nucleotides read TGTGCCAGCAGTGAGCAGGGGATAGGTGGAAACACCATATATTTT.

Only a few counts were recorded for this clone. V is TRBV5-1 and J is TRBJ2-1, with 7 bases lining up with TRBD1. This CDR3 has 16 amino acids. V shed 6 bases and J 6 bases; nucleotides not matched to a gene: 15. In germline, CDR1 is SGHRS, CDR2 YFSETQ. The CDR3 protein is CASNIQGGGGPNEQFF. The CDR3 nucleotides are TGCGCCAGCAACATACAAGGGGGCGGAGGACCCAATGAGCAGTTCTTC. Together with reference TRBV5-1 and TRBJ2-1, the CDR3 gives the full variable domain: KAGVTQTPRYLIKTRGQQVTLSCSPISGHRSVSWYQQTPGQGLQFLFEYFSETQRNKGNFPGRFSGRQFSNSRSEMNVSTLELGDSALYLCASNIQGGGGPNEQFFGPGTRLTVL.

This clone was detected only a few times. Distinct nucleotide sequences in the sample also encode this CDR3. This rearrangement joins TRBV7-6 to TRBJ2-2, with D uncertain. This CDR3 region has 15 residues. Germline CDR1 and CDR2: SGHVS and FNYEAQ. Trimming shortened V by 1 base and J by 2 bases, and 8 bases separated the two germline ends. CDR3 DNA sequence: TGTGCCAGCAGCTTAGGACTGACCAACACCGGGGAGCTGTTTTTT. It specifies CASSLGLTNTGELFF.

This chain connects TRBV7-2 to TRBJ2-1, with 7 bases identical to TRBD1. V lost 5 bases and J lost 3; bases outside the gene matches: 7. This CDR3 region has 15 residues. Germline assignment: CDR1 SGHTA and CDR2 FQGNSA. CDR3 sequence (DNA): TGTGCCAGCAGCCCCGAGGGGACAGTCTACAATGAGCAGTTCTTC. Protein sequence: CASSPEGTVYNEQFF.

The DNA of the CDR3 is TGTGCCAGCAGCTCGGGACAGCTTAGCCTGAACACCGGGGAGCTGTTTTTT. This sequence encodes CASSSGQLSLNTGELFF. The rearrangement joins TRBV7-9 to TRBJ2-2; 7 nucleotides line up with TRBD1. V was clipped by 4 bases and J by 1 base; unmatched bases: 9. The CDR3 runs 17 residues. Germline V CDR1 and CDR2: SEHNR, FQNEAQ (reference sequence).